What follows are 3 T cell receptor beta chains derived from one specimen sequenced in a study of cytomegalovirus exposure and HLA in healthy donors. Use of 60 Vbeta and 13 Jbeta primers characterized the PCR. The protocol was immunoSEQ multiplex PCR, while the TCRdb copy is restricted to in-frame clones and leaves out a portion. The sample records around 170,000 clones, around 80% being singletons. The specimen sequenced was PBMCs. Receptors originate from a woman between 40 and 50 years old in good health and CMV-seropositive.

As DNA, the CDR3 is TGTGCCAGCAGCTTAGCAGCCGGGGGAAGCACTGAAGCTTTCTTT. It yields the protein CASSLAAGGSTEAFF. This sequence joins TRBV7-9 and TRBJ1-1; D possibly corresponds to TRBD1 (5 bases). CDR3 length: 15 residues. Trimming cost V 0 bases and J 4 bases, with 12 bases left between them. CDR1 and CDR2 from the germline V gene are SEHNR and FQNEAQ (reference sequence).

Remarks on this clone: Distinct nucleotide sequences in the sample also encode this CDR3. The V call is TRBV7-9, the J call TRBJ1-1; 7 bases fit TRBD1. The V segment lost 6 bases and the J segment 1 base; nucleotides outside the gene matches: 5. The CDR3 extends over 14 amino acids. The germline V gene has CDR1 SEHNR and CDR2 FQNEAQ (reference sequence). In DNA, the CDR3 is TGTGCCAGCAGACCGGGACAGCCGAACACTGAAGCTTTCTTT. This sequence encodes CASRPGQPNTEAFF.

The chain is built from TRBV5-6 and TRBJ1-2, with TRBD1 as a possible D gene (6 bases). The CDR3 has 12 amino acids. V lost 4 bases and J 8 bases, leaving 12 bases between the germline ends. Germline assignment: CDR1 SGHDT and CDR2 YYEEEE. This chain's CDR3 is CASSGGSGGYTF. In nucleotides, the CDR3 is TGTGCCAGCAGCGGGGGCTCGGGCGGCTACACCTTC. Filled out from reference TRBV5-6 and TRBJ1-2, the complete variable domain reads DAGVTQSPTHLIKTRGQQVTLRCSPKSGHDTVSWYQQALGQGPQFIFQYYEEEERQRGNFPDRFSGHQFPNYSSELNVNALLLGDSALYLCASSGGSGGYTFGSGTRLTVV.